The 8 T cell receptor beta chains listed next were all sequenced from one sample in a study of T cell repertoires in cytomegalovirus infection (dated by TCRdb to the late 2010s). The treatment or condition label on this specimen signifies: in vitro stimulation with specific CMV peptide epitopes to enrich CMV-specific T cells. No cognate antigen is known for these TCRs. This sample was sequenced with an Illumina HiSeq 1500. TCRdb passed the public sequencing reads through fastp at Q25 and MiXCR, retaining productive beta sequences. Rows merge per CDR3 protein into single entries with the most common DNA and genes. Present in this sample are 230,000 or so distinct CDR3 sequences, about 39% of which were seen just once. Approximately 59% of the sample rests with the top ten. The specimen was CD8+ T cells from cultured PBMCs, collected from culture after CMV antigen stimulation. The receptors here all came from a human donor in good health (CMV status not recorded). Some clones in this sample may be carry-over from other donors' samples.

The chain combines TRBV19 with TRBJ1-2, with D possibly TRBD1 on 6 matching bases. Germline V lookup: CDR1 LNHDA, CDR2 SQIVND (reference sequence). Between the trimmed V and J ends, which lost 8 bases and 4 bases, there was a span of 14 bases. The CDR3 runs 13 residues. The CDR3 DNA follows: TGTGCCAGTCATACAGGGAATCGCTATGGCTACACCTTC. As protein: CASHTGNRYGYTF.

The chain joins TRBV12-3 or TRBV12-4 to TRBJ2-1; 8 bases match TRBD2. The CDR3 length is 15 residues. V shed 7 bases, J shed 6 bases, and the junction held 11 bases outside the gene matches. In DNA form, the CDR3 reads TGTGCCAGCACCATGAGCGGGAGAACTTTCAATGAGCAGTTCTTC. This codes for CASTMSGRTFNEQFF.

This clonotype was seen only a few times. This chain links TRBV28 with TRBJ1-1; possible D gene TRBD1, 5 bases. Germline CDR1 MDHEN, CDR2 SYDVKM. V was cut by 3 bases and J by 5 bases, with 7 bases left in between. CDR3 length equals 12 residues. The CDR3 protein is CASSLGETEAFF. In DNA, the CDR3 is TGTGCCAGCAGTTTGGGGGAAACTGAAGCTTTCTTT.

V gene TRBV6-2 or TRBV6-3 combines with J gene TRBJ1-1, with TRBD1 as a possible D gene (6 bases). CDR1 MNHEY and CDR2 SVGEGT come from the germline V gene. Trimming stripped 0 bases from V and 4 bases from J, with 12 bases between. The CDR3 extends over 15 amino acids. CDR3 residues: CASSYSEGVGTEAFF. In nucleotides, the CDR3 is TGTGCCAGCAGTTACTCCGAGGGGGTCGGCACTGAAGCTTTCTTT.

A few counts support this clonotype. The chain is built from TRBV7-4 and TRBJ1-1; D gene ambiguous. Trimming shortened V by 3 bases and J by 4 bases, and 6 bases separated the two germline ends. There are 12 residues in the CDR3. The V gene's germline CDR1 is SGHVT and CDR2 SQSDAQ. The CDR3 loop reads CASSFDRTEAFF. The CDR3 DNA follows: TGTGCCAGCAGCTTCGATCGCACTGAAGCTTTCTTT.

In its sample, this clonotype was seen a few times. This rearrangement joins TRBV14 to TRBJ1-1; no clear D gene. Germline CDR1 SGHDN, CDR2 FVKESK. The CDR3 runs 13 residues. V was cut by 3 bases and J by 0 bases, with 5 bases left in between. CDR3 region: CASSQNMNTEAFF. In DNA form, the CDR3 reads TGTGCCAGCAGCCAGAACATGAACACTGAAGCTTTCTTT.

The chain employs TRBV18 and TRBJ1-6; D remains unclear. Germline loops: CDR1 KGHSH, CDR2 LQKENI. V was clipped by 2 bases and J by 4 bases, with 27 bases between them. The CDR3 loop spans 21 amino acids. The CDR3 DNA reads as TGTGCCAGCTCACCAGTTATCAGTCCCTCGTTCTATCAGAGATATAATTCACCCCTCCACTTT. This gives the protein CASSPVISPSFYQRYNSPLHF.

At least ten counts were recorded for this clonotype. This chain links TRBV7-2 with TRBJ2-1, with D maybe TRBD2 (6 bases). The CDR3 sequence is 16 residues long. Germline V gene sequence: CDR1 SGHTA, CDR2 FQGNSA. Trimming removed 1 base at V and 4 bases at J, with 14 bases between. The CDR3 protein is CASSLVSGGGYNEQFF. In DNA, the CDR3 is TGTGCCAGCAGCTTAGTTTCCGGGGGTGGGTACAATGAGCAGTTCTTC.